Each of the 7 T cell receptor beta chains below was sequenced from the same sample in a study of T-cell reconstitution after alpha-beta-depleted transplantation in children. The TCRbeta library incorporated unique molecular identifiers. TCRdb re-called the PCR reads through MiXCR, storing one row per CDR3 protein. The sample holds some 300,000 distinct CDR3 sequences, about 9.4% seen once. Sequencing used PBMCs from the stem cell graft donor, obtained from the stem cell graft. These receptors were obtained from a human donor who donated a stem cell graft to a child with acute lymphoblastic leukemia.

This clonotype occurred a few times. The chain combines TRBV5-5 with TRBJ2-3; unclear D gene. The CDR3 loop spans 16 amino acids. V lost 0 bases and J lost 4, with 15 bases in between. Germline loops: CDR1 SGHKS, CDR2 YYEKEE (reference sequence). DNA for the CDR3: TGTGCCAGCAGCTTGGAAACAGCCGGTCAGGCAGATACGCAGTATTTT. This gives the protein CASSLETAGQADTQYF.

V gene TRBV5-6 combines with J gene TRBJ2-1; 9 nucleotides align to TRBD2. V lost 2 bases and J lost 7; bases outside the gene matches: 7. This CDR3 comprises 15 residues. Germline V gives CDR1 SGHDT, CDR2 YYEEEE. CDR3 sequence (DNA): TGTGCCAGCAGCTTCGGACTAGCGAGAGGTAATGAGCAGTTCTTC. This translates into CASSFGLARGNEQFF. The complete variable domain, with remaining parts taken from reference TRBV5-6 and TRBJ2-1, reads DAGVTQSPTHLIKTRGQQVTLRCSPKSGHDTVSWYQQALGQGPQFIFQYYEEEERQRGNFPDRFSGHQFPNYSSELNVNALLLGDSALYLCASSFGLARGNEQFFGPGTRLTVL.

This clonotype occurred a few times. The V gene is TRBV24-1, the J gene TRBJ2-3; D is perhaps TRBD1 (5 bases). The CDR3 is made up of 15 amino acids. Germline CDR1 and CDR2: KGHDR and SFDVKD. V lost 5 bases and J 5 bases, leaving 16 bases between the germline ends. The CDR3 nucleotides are TGTGCCACCAGTGTGGTCAGGGATGGTGAAGATACGCAGTATTTT. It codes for CATSVVRDGEDTQYF.

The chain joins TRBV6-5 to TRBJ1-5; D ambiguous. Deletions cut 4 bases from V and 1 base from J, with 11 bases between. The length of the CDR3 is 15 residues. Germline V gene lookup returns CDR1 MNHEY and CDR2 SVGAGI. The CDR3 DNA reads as TGTGCCAGCAGTTTGGCCTATAGCAGCAATCAGCCCCAGCATTTT. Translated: CASSLAYSSNQPQHF.

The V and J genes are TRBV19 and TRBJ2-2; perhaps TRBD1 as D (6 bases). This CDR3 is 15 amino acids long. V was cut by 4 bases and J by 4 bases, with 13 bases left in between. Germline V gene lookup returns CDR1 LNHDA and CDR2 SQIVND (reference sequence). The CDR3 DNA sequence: TGTGCCAGTAGTAGGGGGACACGGGCCACCGGGGAGCTGTTTTTT. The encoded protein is CASSRGTRATGELFF.

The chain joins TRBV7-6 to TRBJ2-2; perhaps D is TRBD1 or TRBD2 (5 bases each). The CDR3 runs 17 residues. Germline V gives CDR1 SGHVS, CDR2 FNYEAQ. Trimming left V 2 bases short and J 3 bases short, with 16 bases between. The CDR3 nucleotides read TGTGCCAGCAGCTTACCTTCCGGGACGGAAGACACCGGGGAGCTGTTTTTT. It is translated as CASSLPSGTEDTGELFF. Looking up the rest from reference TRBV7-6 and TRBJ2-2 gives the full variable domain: GAGVSQSPRYKVTKRGQDVALRCDPISGHVSLYWYRQALGQGPEFLTYFNYEAQQDKSGLPNDRFSAERPEGSISTLTIQRTEQRDSAMYRCASSLPSGTEDTGELFFGEGSRLTVL.

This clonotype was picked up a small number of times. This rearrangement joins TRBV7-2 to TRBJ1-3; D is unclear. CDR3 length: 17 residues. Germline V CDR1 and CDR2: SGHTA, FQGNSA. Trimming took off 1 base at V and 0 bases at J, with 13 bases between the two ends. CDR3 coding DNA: TGTGCCAGCAGCTTAGTGGCCAGGCCTGACTCTGGAAACACCATATATTTT. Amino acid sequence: CASSLVARPDSGNTIYF. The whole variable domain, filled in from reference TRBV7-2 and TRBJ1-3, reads GAGVSQSPSNKVTEKGKDVELRCDPISGHTALYWYRQSLGQGLEFLIYFQGNSAPDKSGLPSDRFSAERTGGSVSTLTIQRTQQEDSAVYLCASSLVARPDSGNTIYFGEGSWLTVV.